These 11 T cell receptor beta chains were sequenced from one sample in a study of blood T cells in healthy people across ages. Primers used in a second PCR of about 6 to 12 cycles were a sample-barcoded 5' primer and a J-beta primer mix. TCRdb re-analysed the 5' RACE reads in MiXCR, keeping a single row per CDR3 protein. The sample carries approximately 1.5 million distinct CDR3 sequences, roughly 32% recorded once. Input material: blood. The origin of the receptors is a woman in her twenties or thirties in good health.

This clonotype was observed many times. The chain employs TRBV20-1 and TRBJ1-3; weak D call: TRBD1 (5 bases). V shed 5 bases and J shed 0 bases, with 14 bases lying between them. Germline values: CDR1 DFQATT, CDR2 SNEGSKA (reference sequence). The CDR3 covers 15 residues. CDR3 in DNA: TGCAGTGCTCCCGGGACGATTAGCTCTGGAAACACCATATATTTT. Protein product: CSAPGTISSGNTIYF.

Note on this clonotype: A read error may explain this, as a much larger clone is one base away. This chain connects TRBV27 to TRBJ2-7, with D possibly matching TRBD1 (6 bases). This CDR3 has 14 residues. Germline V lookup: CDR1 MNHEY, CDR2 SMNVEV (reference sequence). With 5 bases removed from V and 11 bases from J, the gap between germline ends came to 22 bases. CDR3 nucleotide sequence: TGTGCCAGCAGTGCCCGACAGGCTTCGGGGACCAAGTACTTC. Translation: CASSARQASGTKYF.

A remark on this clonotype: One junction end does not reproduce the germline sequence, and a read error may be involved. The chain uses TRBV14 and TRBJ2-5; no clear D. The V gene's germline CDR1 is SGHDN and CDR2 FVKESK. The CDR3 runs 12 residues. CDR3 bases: TGTGCCATCAGCCAGTTACAAGAGACCCAGTACTTC. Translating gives CAISQLQETQYF.

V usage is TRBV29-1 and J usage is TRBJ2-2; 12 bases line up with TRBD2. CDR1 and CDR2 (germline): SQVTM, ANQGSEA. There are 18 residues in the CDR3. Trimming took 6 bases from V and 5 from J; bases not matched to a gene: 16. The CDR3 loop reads CSVPQRLAGGLRTGELFF. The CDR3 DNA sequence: TGCAGCGTCCCCCAGCGGCTAGCGGGGGGGCTTCGTACCGGGGAGCTGTTTTTT.

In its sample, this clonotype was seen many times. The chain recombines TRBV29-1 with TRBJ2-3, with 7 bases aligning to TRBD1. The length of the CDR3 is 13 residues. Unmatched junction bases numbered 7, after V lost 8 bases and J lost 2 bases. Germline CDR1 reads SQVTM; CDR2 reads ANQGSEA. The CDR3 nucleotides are TGCAGCTCCCCAGGGGGTTTCACAGATACGCAGTATTTT. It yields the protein CSSPGGFTDTQYF.

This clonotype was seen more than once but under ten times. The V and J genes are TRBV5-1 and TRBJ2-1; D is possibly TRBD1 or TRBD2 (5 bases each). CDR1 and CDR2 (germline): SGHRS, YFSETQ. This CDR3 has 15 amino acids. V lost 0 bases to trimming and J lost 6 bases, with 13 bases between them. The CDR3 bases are TGCGCCAGCAGCTTGGCCGTGGGACCGGCCAATGAGCAGTTCTTC. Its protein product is CASSLAVGPANEQFF.

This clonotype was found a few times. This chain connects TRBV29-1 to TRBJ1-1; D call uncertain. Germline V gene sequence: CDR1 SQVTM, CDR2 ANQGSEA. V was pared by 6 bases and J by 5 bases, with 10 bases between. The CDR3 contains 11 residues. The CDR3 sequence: CSVKKETEAFF. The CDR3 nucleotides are TGCAGCGTCAAAAAGGAAACTGAAGCTTTCTTT.

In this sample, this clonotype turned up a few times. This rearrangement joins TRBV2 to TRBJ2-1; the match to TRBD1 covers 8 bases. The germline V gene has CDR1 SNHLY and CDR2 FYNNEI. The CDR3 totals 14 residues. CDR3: CALNGTGSYNEQFF. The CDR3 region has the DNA TGTGCTCTAAACGGGACAGGTTCTTACAATGAGCAGTTCTTC. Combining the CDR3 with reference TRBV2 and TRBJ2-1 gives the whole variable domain EPEVTQTPSHQVTQMGQEVILRCVPISNHLYFYWYRQILGQKVEFLVSFYNNEISEKSEIFDDQFSVERPDGSNFTLKIRSTKLEDSAMYFCALNGTGSYNEQFFGPGTRLTVL.

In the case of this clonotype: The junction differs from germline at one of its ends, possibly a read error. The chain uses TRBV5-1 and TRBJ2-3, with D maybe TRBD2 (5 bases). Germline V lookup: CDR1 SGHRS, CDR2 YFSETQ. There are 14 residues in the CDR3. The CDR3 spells CASSLIASTNTQYF. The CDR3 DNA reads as TGCGCCAGCAGCTTGATCGCTAGCACAAATACGCAGTATTTT. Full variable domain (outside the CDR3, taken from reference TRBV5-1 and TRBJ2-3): KAGVTQTPRYLIKTRGQQVTLSCSPISGHRSVSWYQQTPGQGLQFLFEYFSETQRNKGNFPGRFSGRQFSNSRSEMNVSTLELGDSALYLCASSLIASTNTQYFGPGTRLTVL.

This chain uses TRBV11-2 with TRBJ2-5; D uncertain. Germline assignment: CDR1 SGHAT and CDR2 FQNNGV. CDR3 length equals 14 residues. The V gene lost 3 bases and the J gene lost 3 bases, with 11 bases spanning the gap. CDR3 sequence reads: CASSFLEDEETQYF. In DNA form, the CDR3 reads TGTGCCAGCAGCTTCCTCGAGGACGAAGAGACCCAGTACTTC.

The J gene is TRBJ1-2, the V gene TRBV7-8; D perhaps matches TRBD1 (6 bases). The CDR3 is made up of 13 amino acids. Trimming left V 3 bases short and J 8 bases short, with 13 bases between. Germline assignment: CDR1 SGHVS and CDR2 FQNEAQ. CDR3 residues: CASSFRQGKGYTF. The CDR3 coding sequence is TGTGCCAGCAGCTTTCGGCAGGGGAAAGGCTACACCTTC. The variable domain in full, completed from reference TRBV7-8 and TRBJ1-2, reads GAGVSQSPRYKVAKRGQDVALRCDPISGHVSLFWYQQALGQGPEFLTYFQNEAQLDKSGLPSDRFFAERPEGSVSTLKIQRTQQEDSAVYLCASSFRQGKGYTFGSGTRLTVV.